The rows below give T cell receptor beta chains drawn from one sample of a study of T cell repertoires in cytomegalovirus infection. One entry per CDR3 protein, called by TCRdb with MiXCR from the reads. The table includes 150,000 to 200,000 distinct CDR3 sequences, about 21% detected once. Specimen: PBMCs. All receptors come from a human donor in good health (CMV status not recorded). Some clones in this sample may be carry-over from other donors' samples. Both conserved end residues are part of each CDR3. Each record gives: J gene, D gene, clone size, V gene, CDR3 DNA, CDR3 protein. The D gene is left open where the match is weak. Clone size appears in some rows only: once, few, many, or a class for an expanded clone.

J: TRBJ2-2
D: .
size: .
V: TRBV20-1
DNA: TGCAGTGCTAGCGGGACTCCCTTTGGCGGGGAGCTGTTTTTT
CDR3: CSASGTPFGGELFF

J: TRBJ1-1
D: TRBD1
size: .
V: TRBV7-9
DNA: TGTGCCAGCAGCTCGGTACAGGGGGGAGGGGGCACTGAAGCTTTCTTT
CDR3: CASSSVQGGGGTEAFF

J: TRBJ2-5
D: .
size: many
V: TRBV7-2
DNA: TGTGCCAGCAGCTTATATCAAGTCCAAGAGACCCAGTACTTC
CDR3: CASSLYQVQETQYF

J: TRBJ2-1
D: .
size: .
V: TRBV7-3
DNA: TGTGCCAGCAGTCGGGACTTTACCTACAATGAGCAGTTCTTC
CDR3: CASSRDFTYNEQFF

J: TRBJ1-2
D: .
size: medium-sized
V: TRBV7-2
DNA: TGTGCCAGCAGCTTGGCGATGGTGGGCGGAGGTGGCTACACCTTC
CDR3: CASSLAMVGGGGYTF

J: TRBJ1-2
D: .
size: many
V: TRBV9
DNA: TGTGCCAGCAGCATGGGGGAGCAGGGGCTCTATGGCTACACCTTC
CDR3: CASSMGEQGLYGYTF

J: TRBJ2-7
D: .
size: .
V: TRBV19
DNA: TGTGCCAGTAAGCTTACAGTACTGAACTACGAGCAGTACTTC
CDR3: CASKLTVLNYEQYF

J: TRBJ1-1
D: .
size: .
V: TRBV29-1
DNA: TGCAGCGTTGATTCGGGGGGGAGCACTGAAGCTTTCTTT
CDR3: CSVDSGGSTEAFF

J: TRBJ2-2
D: TRBD1
size: few
V: TRBV12-3/TRBV12-4
DNA: TGTGCCAGCAGCTCGAGACAGGGGGACACCGGGGAGCTGTTTTTT
CDR3: CASSSRQGDTGELFF

J: TRBJ2-7
D: .
size: few
V: TRBV10-3
DNA: TGTGCCATCAGTGATGGGGGCGAGCAGTACTTC
CDR3: CAISDGGEQYF

J: TRBJ1-2
D: .
size: few
V: TRBV5-1
DNA: TGCGCCAGCAGTCTCGACGGGGGAGATGGCTACACCTTC
CDR3: CASSLDGGDGYTF

J: TRBJ1-1
D: TRBD1
size: few
V: TRBV27
DNA: TGTGCCAGCAGTTTGGAGGGACAGGTGAACACTGAAGCTTTCTTT
CDR3: CASSLEGQVNTEAFF

J: TRBJ2-7
D: .
size: few
V: TRBV10-3
DNA: TGTGCCATCAGTGAGTACCCGGACAGTGGCGACGAGCAGTACTTC
CDR3: CAISEYPDSGDEQYF

J: TRBJ2-1
D: .
size: .
V: TRBV12-3/TRBV12-4
DNA: TGTGCCAGCAGTTTTGCCCAGGGGATCAACAATGAGCAGTTCTTC
CDR3: CASSFAQGINNEQFF

J: TRBJ2-1
D: .
size: few
V: TRBV7-2
DNA: TGTGCCAGCAGCCGAGGAGCGGGTTACAATGAGCAGTTCTTC
CDR3: CASSRGAGYNEQFF

J: TRBJ1-1
D: .
size: few
V: TRBV2
DNA: TGTGCCAGCGGATGGGAGTCGAACACTGAAGCTTTCTTT
CDR3: CASGWESNTEAFF

J: TRBJ2-6
D: .
size: many
V: TRBV5-6
DNA: TGTGCCAGCAGGGGCACTTGGGTTACAGCCGACTCTGGGGCCAACGTCCTGACTTTC
CDR3: CASRGTWVTADSGANVLTF

J: TRBJ2-3
D: .
size: few
V: TRBV4-1
DNA: TGCGCCAGCAGCCAATACTTACGGGATACGCAGTATTTT
CDR3: CASSQYLRDTQYF

J: TRBJ2-1
D: .
size: few
V: TRBV20-1
DNA: TGCAGTGCTAGAGTTCGCCTCCGTAACCTGGTCCATGAGCAGTTCTTC
CDR3: CSARVRLRNLVHEQFF